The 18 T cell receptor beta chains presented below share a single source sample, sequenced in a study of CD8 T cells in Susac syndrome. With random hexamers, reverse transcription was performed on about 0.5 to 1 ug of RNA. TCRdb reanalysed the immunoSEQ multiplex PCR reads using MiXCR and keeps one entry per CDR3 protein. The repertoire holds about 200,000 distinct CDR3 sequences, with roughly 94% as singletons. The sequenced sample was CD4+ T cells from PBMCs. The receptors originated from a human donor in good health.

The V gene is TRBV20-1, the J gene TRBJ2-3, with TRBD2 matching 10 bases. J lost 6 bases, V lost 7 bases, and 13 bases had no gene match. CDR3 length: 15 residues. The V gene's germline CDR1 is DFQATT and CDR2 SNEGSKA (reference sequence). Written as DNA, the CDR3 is TGCAGTGGGATGCAGCGGGAGGGGCTAGTGGATACGCAGTATTTT. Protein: CSGMQREGLVDTQYF.

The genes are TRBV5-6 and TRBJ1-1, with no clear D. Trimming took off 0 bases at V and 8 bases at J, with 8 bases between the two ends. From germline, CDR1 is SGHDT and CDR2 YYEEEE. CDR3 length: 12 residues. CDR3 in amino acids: CASSLGVIEAFF. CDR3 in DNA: TGTGCCAGCAGCTTGGGAGTTATAGAAGCTTTCTTT.

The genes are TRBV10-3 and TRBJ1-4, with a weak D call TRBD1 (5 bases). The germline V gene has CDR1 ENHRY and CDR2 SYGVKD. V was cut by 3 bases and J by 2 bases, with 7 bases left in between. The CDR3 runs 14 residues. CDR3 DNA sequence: TGTGCCATCAGTGACCAGGGTACTAATGAAAAACTGTTTTTT. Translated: CAISDQGTNEKLFF.

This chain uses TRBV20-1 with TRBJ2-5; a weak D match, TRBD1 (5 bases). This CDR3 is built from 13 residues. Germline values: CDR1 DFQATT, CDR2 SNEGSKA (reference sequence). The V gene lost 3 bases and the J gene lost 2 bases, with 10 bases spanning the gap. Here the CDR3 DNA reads TGCAGTGCTAGTGACGACAGACAAGAGACCCAGTACTTC. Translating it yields CSASDDRQETQYF.

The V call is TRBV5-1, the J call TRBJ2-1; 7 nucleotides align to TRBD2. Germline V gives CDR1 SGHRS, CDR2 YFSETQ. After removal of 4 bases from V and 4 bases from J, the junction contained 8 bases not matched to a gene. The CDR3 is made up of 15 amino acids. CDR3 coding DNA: TGCGCCAGCAGCGAAGGGACGGGGGGATACAATGAGCAGTTCTTC. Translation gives CASSEGTGGYNEQFF.

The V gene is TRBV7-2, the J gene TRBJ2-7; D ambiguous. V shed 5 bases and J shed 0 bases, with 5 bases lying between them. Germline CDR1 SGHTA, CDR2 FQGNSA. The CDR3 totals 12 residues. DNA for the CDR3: TGTGCCAGCAGCCAACACTCCTACGAGCAGTACTTC. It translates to CASSQHSYEQYF. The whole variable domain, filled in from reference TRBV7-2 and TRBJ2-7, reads GAGVSQSPSNKVTEKGKDVELRCDPISGHTALYWYRQSLGQGLEFLIYFQGNSAPDKSGLPSDRFSAERTGGSVSTLTIQRTQQEDSAVYLCASSQHSYEQYFGPGTRLTVT.

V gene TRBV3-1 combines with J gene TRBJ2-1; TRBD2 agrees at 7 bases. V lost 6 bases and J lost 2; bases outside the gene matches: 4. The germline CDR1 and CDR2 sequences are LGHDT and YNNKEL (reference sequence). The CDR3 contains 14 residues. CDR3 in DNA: TGTGCCAGCAGACCCAGCGGGACCTACAATGAGCAGTTCTTC. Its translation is CASRPSGTYNEQFF.

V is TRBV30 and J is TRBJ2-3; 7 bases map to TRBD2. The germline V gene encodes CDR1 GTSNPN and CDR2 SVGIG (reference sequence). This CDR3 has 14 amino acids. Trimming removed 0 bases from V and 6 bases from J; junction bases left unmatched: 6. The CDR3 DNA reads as TGTGCCTGGAGTGTCTCGCGGGAGATTGATACGCAGTATTTT. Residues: CAWSVSREIDTQYF.

CDR3 bases: TGCATCCCGGACGGGGCCACAGATACGCAGTATTTT. It specifies CIPDGATDTQYF. The chain has TRBV20-1 and TRBJ2-3; D is tentatively TRBD1 or TRBD2 (5 bases each). CDR1 is DFQATT, CDR2 SNEGSKA, per germline (reference sequence). The CDR3 sequence is 12 residues long.

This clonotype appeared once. CDR3 nucleotides: TGTGCCAGCTCAGCGACCCATACAGAAGCGCAGTATTTT. Translation gives CASSATHTEAQYF. The chain has TRBV18 and TRBJ2-3, with unresolved D. The germline V and J ends were trimmed by 5 bases and 10 bases, with 16 bases remaining between them. In germline, CDR1 is KGHSH, CDR2 LQKENI. This CDR3 has 13 residues. The complete variable domain, with remaining parts taken from reference TRBV18 and TRBJ2-3, reads NAGVMQNPRHLVRRRGQEARLRCSPMKGHSHVYWYRQLPEEGLKFMVYLQKENIIDESGMPKERFSAEFPKEGPSILRIQQVVRGDSAAYFCASSATHTEAQYFGPGTRLTVL.

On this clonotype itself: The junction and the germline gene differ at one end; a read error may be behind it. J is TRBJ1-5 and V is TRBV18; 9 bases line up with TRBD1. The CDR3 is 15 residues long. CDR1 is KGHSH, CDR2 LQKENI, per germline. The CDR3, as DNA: TGTGCCAGTTCACAGGGACAGGGACCGGAGCAGCCCCAGCATTTT. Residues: CASSQGQGPEQPQHF.

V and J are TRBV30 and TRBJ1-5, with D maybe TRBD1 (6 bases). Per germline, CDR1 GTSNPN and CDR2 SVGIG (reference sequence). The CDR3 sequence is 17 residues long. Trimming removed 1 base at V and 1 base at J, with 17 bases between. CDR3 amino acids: CAWSGDWGRGSNQPQHF. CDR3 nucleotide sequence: TGTGCCTGGAGTGGAGACTGGGGGCGAGGAAGCAATCAGCCCCAGCATTTT.

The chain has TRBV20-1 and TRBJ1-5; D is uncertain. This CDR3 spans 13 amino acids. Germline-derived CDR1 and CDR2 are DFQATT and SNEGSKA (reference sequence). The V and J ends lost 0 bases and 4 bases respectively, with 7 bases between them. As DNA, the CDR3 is TGCAGTGCTAGAGATAACAGTAATCAGCCCCAGCATTTT. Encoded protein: CSARDNSNQPQHF.

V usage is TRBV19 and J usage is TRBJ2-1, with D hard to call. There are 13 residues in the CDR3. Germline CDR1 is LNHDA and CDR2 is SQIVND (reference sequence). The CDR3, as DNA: TGTGCAGTTAGCTCTGGCTCCTACAATGAGCAGTTCTTC. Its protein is CAVSSGSYNEQFF.

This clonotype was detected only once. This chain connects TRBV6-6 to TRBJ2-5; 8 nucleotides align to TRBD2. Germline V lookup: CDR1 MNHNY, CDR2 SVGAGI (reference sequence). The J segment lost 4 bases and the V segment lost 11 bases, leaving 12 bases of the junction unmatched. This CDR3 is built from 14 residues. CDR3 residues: CASAPQRERETQYF. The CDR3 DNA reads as TGTGCCTCCGCCCCCCAGCGGGAGAGAGAGACCCAGTACTTC.

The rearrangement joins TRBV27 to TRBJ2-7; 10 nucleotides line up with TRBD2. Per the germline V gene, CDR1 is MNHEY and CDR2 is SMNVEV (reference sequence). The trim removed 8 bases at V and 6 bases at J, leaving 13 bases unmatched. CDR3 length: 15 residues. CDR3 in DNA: TGTGCCAGCCTCTCGTTGGCAGCGGGAGGGCGCGAGCAGTACGTC. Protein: CASLSLAAGGREQYV.

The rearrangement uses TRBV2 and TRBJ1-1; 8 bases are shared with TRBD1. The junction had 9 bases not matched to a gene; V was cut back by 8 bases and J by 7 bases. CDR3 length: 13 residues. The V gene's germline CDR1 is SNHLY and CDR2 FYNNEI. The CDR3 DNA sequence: TGTGCCAGCGGAGGACAGGGAGGCCTTGAAGCTTTCTTT. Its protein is CASGGQGGLEAFF.

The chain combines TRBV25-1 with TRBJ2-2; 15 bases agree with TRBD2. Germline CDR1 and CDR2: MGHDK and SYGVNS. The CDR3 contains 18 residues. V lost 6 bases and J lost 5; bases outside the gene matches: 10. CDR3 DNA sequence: TGTGCCAGCAGGCAAACGGGACTAGCGGGAGGAATGACCGGGGAGCTGTTTTTT. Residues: CASRQTGLAGGMTGELFF.